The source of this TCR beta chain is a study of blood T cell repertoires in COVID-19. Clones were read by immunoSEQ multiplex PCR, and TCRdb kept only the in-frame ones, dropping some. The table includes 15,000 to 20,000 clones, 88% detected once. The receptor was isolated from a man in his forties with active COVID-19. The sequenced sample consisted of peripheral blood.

CDR3 residues: CASSPWTGNGELFF. The CDR3 DNA reads TGTGCCAGTAGTCCCTGGACAGGGAACGGGGAGCTGTTTTTT. The chain links TRBV19 to TRBJ2-2; 8 nucleotides match TRBD1. This CDR3 comprises 14 residues. Trimming cost V 5 bases and J 7 bases; bases outside gene matches: 6. Germline assignment: CDR1 LNHDA and CDR2 SQIVND (reference sequence). Together with reference TRBV19 and TRBJ2-2, the CDR3 gives the full variable domain: DGGITQSPKYLFRKEGQNVTLSCEQNLNHDAMYWYRQDPGQGLRLIYYSQIVNDFQKGDIAEGYSVSREKKESFPLTVTSAQKNPTAFYLCASSPWTGNGELFFGEGSRLTVL.